The next 25 T cell receptor beta chains were all read from a single sample in a study of blood T cell repertoires in COVID-19. The assay was immunoSEQ multiplex PCR, and TCRdb's table has in-frame clones only and misses some. The sample records just under 150,000 clones, about 87% being singletons. The source material was peripheral blood. The receptors here all came from a woman in her forties or fifties with acute or convalescent COVID-19.

The chain recombines TRBV28 with TRBJ1-3; 7 bases agree with TRBD1. CDR3 length: 14 amino acids. V lost 7 bases, J lost 3 bases, and 6 bases stayed unmatched. CDR1 MDHEN and CDR2 SYDVKM come from the germline V gene. This chain's CDR3 is CASTRDSVGNTIYF. In DNA, the CDR3 is TGTGCCAGCACCCGGGACAGCGTTGGAAACACCATATATTTT.

This clone has only a few counts. The chain combines TRBV3-1 (or the pseudogene TRBV3-2) with TRBJ1-1; D is ambiguous. With 3 bases removed from V and 4 bases from J, the gap between germline ends came to 9 bases. The CDR3 sequence is 13 residues long. The germline V gene has CDR1 LGHDT and CDR2 YNNKEL (reference sequence). CDR3 bases: TGTGCCAGCAGCCATCGGGAACGCACTGAAGCTTTCTTT. This sequence encodes CASSHRERTEAFF.

The V call is TRBV5-1, the J call TRBJ2-7; 11 positions agree with TRBD2. The CDR3 sequence is 14 residues long. The V gene end was trimmed by 4 bases and the J gene end by 6 bases; junction bases not matched to a gene: 6. Germline values: CDR1 SGHRS, CDR2 YFSETQ. CDR3 residues: CASSPTSGSREQYF. The CDR3, as DNA: TGCGCCAGCAGCCCCACTAGCGGGAGTCGCGAGCAGTACTTC.

The chain has TRBV18 and TRBJ2-7; D call uncertain. Germline V gives CDR1 KGHSH, CDR2 LQKENI. This CDR3 has 13 amino acids. Trimming cost V 0 bases and J 6 bases, with 9 bases left between them. CDR3 loop: CASSPPVLSEQYF. The DNA of the CDR3 is TGTGCCAGCTCACCACCGGTTCTAAGCGAGCAGTACTTC.

The chain combines TRBV7-9 with TRBJ1-1; D remains ambiguous. Germline V gene lookup returns CDR1 SEHNR and CDR2 FQNEAQ (reference sequence). The V end lost 2 bases, the J end lost 8 bases, and 15 bases lay between the germline ends. The CDR3 length is 14 residues. In DNA, the CDR3 is TGTGCCAGCAGCTTATATCCTGGCGGAGGGGAAGCTTTCTTT. Amino acid sequence: CASSLYPGGGEAFF.

Concerning this clone itself: One end of the junction varies from germline; a read error may be responsible. The chain is built from TRBV3-1 (or the pseudogene TRBV3-2) and TRBJ1-3; D unresolved. The CDR3 covers 17 residues. Per germline, CDR1 LGHDT and CDR2 YNNKEL (reference sequence). The CDR3 protein is CASSLSDMGLLRDPADF. CDR3 bases: TGTGCCAGCAGCCTAAGTGATATGGGCCTCTTGAGAGACCCCGCCGATTTT.

The chain recombines TRBV18 with TRBJ2-3; TRBD1 aligns across 7 bases. The trim removed 4 bases at V and 5 bases at J, leaving 21 bases unmatched. Germline loops: CDR1 KGHSH, CDR2 LQKENI. CDR3 length: 19 amino acids. In nucleotides, the CDR3 is TGTGCCAGCTCACTGAGTTGGACAGGAGGAAGAAAGGGTGGAGATACGCAGTATTTT. Its translation: CASSLSWTGGRKGGDTQYF.

J is TRBJ1-5 and V is TRBV6-6, with 8 bases aligning to TRBD1. CDR3 length: 15 amino acids. Trimming at V came to 2 bases and at J to 7 bases, leaving 7 bases not matched to a gene. Per the germline V gene, CDR1 is MNHNY and CDR2 is SVGAGI (reference sequence). The CDR3 sequence is CASSYGAGGEQPQHF. The CDR3 DNA reads as TGTGCCAGCAGTTACGGGGCAGGGGGCGAACAGCCCCAGCATTTT.

This chain connects TRBV28 to TRBJ1-1; 7 nucleotides line up with TRBD1. J gave up 1 base and V 6 bases, and 8 bases lay outside the gene matches. The CDR3 sequence is 15 residues long. From germline, CDR1 is MDHEN and CDR2 SYDVKM. This chain's CDR3 is CASRFDRVRNTEAFF. CDR3 nucleotides: TGTGCCAGCAGATTCGACAGGGTGAGGAACACTGAAGCTTTCTTT.

The chain has TRBV6-5 and TRBJ2-7; maybe TRBD1 (6 bases). This CDR3 contains 14 residues. CDR1 is MNHEY and CDR2 is SVGAGI in the germline V gene. V lost 7 bases and J 3 bases, leaving 16 bases between the germline ends. The CDR3 DNA reads TGTGCCAGCACCACCCGGGACAAACACTACGAGCAGTACTTC. Its protein product is CASTTRDKHYEQYF.

The V call is TRBV6-5, the J call TRBJ2-7; 10 positions match TRBD1. CDR3 length equals 14 residues. CDR1 is MNHEY, CDR2 SVGAGI, per germline. J lost 6 bases, V lost 5 bases, and 7 bases had no gene match. CDR3 amino acids: CASSPGTGVSEQYF. The DNA of the CDR3 is TGTGCCAGCAGTCCCGGGACAGGGGTCTCCGAGCAGTACTTC.

J is TRBJ2-3 and V is TRBV27; 8 bases are shared with TRBD2. Germline values: CDR1 MNHEY, CDR2 SMNVEV (reference sequence). The junction had 5 bases not matched to a gene; V was cut back by 2 bases and J by 4 bases. CDR3 size: 15 residues. The CDR3 DNA follows: TGTGCCAGCAGTTTAGCTAGCGGGTGGGCAGATACGCAGTATTTT. Translated: CASSLASGWADTQYF.

The CDR3 coding sequence is TGTGCCAGTAGTATAGAGGGAACAGGGGGCGCGTATGACACAGATACGCAGTATTTT. It yields the protein CASSIEGTGGAYDTDTQYF. V and J are TRBV19 and TRBJ2-3, with 9 bases aligning to TRBD1. The CDR3 sequence is 19 residues long. Germline CDR1 is LNHDA and CDR2 is SQIVND (reference sequence). The V and J ends lost 0 bases and 2 bases, in that order; junction bases with no gene match: 12.

The chain joins TRBV6-5 to TRBJ1-2; D unresolved. Germline-derived CDR1 and CDR2 are MNHEY and SVGAGI. The CDR3 spans 13 residues. Trimming cost V 7 bases and J 2 bases, with 11 bases left between them. The CDR3 sequence is CASTTDLNYGYTF. The CDR3 nucleotides read TGTGCCAGCACCACGGACTTAAACTATGGCTACACCTTC.

This clone was seen more than once but under ten times. The rearrangement links TRBV28 to TRBJ2-7; the match to TRBD1 covers 7 bases. The V and J ends lost 2 bases and 2 bases, in that order; junction bases with no gene match: 3. Germline assignment: CDR1 MDHEN and CDR2 SYDVKM. The CDR3 totals 14 residues. The CDR3 coding sequence is TGTGCCAGCAGTTTACCAGGGGGAGCCTACGAGCAGTACTTC. The encoded protein is CASSLPGGAYEQYF.

The rearrangement uses TRBV30 and TRBJ1-2, with TRBD1 matching 8 bases. The J segment lost 5 bases and the V segment lost 2 bases, leaving 4 bases of the junction unmatched. The CDR3 is 13 amino acids. Germline V gene sequence: CDR1 GTSNPN, CDR2 SVGIG (reference sequence). The CDR3: CAWSYRGWYGYTF. The CDR3 region has the DNA TGTGCCTGGAGTTACAGGGGGTGGTATGGCTACACCTTC. Complete variable domain (other parts from reference TRBV30 and TRBJ1-2): SQTIHQWPATLVQPVGSPLSLECTVEGTSNPNLYWYRQAAGRGLQLLFYSVGIGQISSEVPQNLSASRPQDRQFILSSKKLLLSDSGFYLCAWSYRGWYGYTFGSGTRLTVV.

The genes are TRBV5-8 and TRBJ2-7, with 7 positions matching TRBD2. Trimming cost V 0 bases and J 0 bases; bases outside gene matches: 6. This CDR3 has 16 amino acids. From germline, CDR1 is SGHTS and CDR2 YDEGEE. The CDR3 DNA reads TGTGCCAGCAGCTTGGTCCTAGCGGTTAACTCCTACGAGCAGTACTTC. It encodes CASSLVLAVNSYEQYF.

The chain uses TRBV12-5 and TRBJ2-2; maybe TRBD1 (6 bases). Trimming pared 5 bases from V and 0 bases from J, leaving 10 bases between. Germline assignment: CDR1 LGHNT and CDR2 FRNRAP. The CDR3 is 15 amino acids. The CDR3 loop is CASGMGQSNTGELFF. In nucleotides, the CDR3 is TGTGCTAGTGGTATGGGACAATCGAACACCGGGGAGCTGTTTTTT.

The chain joins TRBV11-2 to TRBJ2-1; TRBD1 aligns across 7 bases. V was clipped by 5 bases and J by 0 bases; unmatched bases: 7. Germline V gene data show CDR1 as SGHAT and CDR2 as FQNNGV. The CDR3 is made up of 16 amino acids. For the CDR3, the DNA is TGTGCCAGCAGCCTACTGGGACAGAGCTCCTACAATGAGCAGTTCTTC. Translation: CASSLLGQSSYNEQFF.

The chain uses TRBV27 and TRBJ1-1; unclear D gene. V was pared by 2 bases and J by 0 bases, with 10 bases between. The germline CDR1 and CDR2 sequences are MNHEY and SMNVEV (reference sequence). The CDR3 extends over 15 amino acids. The CDR3 loop is CASSLIPLMNTEAFF. The CDR3 DNA reads as TGTGCCAGCAGTTTAATTCCCCTTATGAACACTGAAGCTTTCTTT.

The chain is built from TRBV5-4 and TRBJ1-3, with 7 nucleotides matching TRBD1. Per the germline V gene, CDR1 is SGHNT and CDR2 is YYREEE (reference sequence). J was trimmed by 4 bases and V by 4 bases; bases with no gene match: 8. This CDR3 is 15 amino acids long. This CDR3 reads CASSIQGNRGNTIYF. Here the CDR3 DNA reads TGTGCCAGCAGCATACAGGGGAATAGGGGAAACACCATATATTTT.

V usage is TRBV18 and J usage is TRBJ2-1; a possible D gene is TRBD2 (6 bases). CDR3 length equals 16 residues. Germline assignment: CDR1 KGHSH and CDR2 LQKENI. V lost 2 bases and J lost 3, with 14 bases in between. CDR3 in amino acids: CASSPYDRGFYNEQFF. DNA for the CDR3: TGTGCCAGCTCACCATACGATCGGGGGTTCTACAATGAGCAGTTCTTC.

The gene calls are TRBV15 and TRBJ2-1; 8 bases align to TRBD1. J lost 6 bases, V lost 1 base, and 8 bases had no gene match. The CDR3 extends over 16 amino acids. Germline CDR1 reads LNHNV; CDR2 reads YYDKDF (reference sequence). The CDR3 bases are TGTGCCACCAGCAGAGCCCTCGGACAGGGAAGCAATGAGCAGTTCTTC. Its translation: CATSRALGQGSNEQFF.

The chain joins TRBV2 to TRBJ1-5; no clear D. Germline lookup yields CDR1 SNHLY and CDR2 FYNNEI. Trimming removed 3 bases at V and 1 base at J, with 4 bases between. The CDR3 has 13 amino acids. DNA of the CDR3: TGTGCCAGCAGTGATCTGAGCAATCAGCCCCAGCATTTT. The encoded protein is CASSDLSNQPQHF.

This chain connects TRBV6-6 to TRBJ1-4, with a possible D match to TRBD1 (5 bases). V was cut by 2 bases and J by 3 bases, with 10 bases left in between. CDR3 length: 15 amino acids. The germline CDR1 and CDR2 sequences are MNHNY and SVGAGI (reference sequence). The CDR3 DNA is TGTGCCAGCAGTTACCCCGCCAGGGCTAATGAAAAACTGTTTTTT. It translates to CASSYPARANEKLFF.